Sequencing of this T cell receptor (beta chain) was carried out in a study of glioma-infiltrating T cells after dendritic cell vaccination. Study observations and caveats: Survival was not directly related to TCR clonality in these patients. Complete blood and tumor specimen sets were limited to few patients.

As for time point: after dendritic cell vaccination, including at tumor progression/relapse. No glioblastoma patient carried an isocitrate dehydrogenase mutation. Germline-derived CDR1 and CDR2 are LNHDA and SQIVND (reference sequence). The CDR3 totals 16 residues. Deletions cut 6 bases from V and 0 bases from J, with 12 bases between. A note on this clone: The antigen is undetermined.

Amplification used 60 V beta primers and 13 J beta primers. TCRdb keeps only in-frame clones here, not all; method: immunoSEQ multiplex PCR. The sample consists of tens of thousands of clones, 87% of them appearing once. This TCR was sampled from a human donor with glioblastoma. Sequencing was performed on blood, taken after dendritic cell vaccination. The chain is built from TRBV19 and TRBJ2-6; D is undetermined. The CDR3 DNA is TGTGCCAGTAGCCGCCGGGTTGCCTCTGGGGCCAACGTCCTGACTTTC. It specifies CASSRRVASGANVLTF.